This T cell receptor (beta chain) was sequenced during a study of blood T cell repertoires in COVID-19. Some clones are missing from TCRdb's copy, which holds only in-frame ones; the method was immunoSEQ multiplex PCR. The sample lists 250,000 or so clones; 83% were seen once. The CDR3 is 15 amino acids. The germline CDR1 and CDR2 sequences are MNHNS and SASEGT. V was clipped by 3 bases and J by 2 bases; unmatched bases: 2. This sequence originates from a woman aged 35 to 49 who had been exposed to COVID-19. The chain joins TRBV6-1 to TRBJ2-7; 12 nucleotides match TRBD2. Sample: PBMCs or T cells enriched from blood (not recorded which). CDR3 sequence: CASSDLAGGAYEQYF. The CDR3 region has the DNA TGTGCCAGCAGTGACCTAGCGGGGGGGGCCTACGAGCAGTACTTC.